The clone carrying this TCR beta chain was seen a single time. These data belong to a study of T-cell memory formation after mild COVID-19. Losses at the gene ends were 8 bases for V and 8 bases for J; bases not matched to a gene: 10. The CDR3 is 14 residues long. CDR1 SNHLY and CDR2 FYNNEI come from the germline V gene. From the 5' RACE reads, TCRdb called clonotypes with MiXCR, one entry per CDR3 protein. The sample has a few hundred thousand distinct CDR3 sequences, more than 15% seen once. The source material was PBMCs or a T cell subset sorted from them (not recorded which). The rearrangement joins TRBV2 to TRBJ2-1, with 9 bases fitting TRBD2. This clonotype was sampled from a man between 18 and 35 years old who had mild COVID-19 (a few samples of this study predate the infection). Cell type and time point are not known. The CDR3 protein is CASYGGGVIDEQFF. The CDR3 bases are TGTGCCAGCTATGGCGGGGGGGTTATCGATGAGCAGTTCTTC.